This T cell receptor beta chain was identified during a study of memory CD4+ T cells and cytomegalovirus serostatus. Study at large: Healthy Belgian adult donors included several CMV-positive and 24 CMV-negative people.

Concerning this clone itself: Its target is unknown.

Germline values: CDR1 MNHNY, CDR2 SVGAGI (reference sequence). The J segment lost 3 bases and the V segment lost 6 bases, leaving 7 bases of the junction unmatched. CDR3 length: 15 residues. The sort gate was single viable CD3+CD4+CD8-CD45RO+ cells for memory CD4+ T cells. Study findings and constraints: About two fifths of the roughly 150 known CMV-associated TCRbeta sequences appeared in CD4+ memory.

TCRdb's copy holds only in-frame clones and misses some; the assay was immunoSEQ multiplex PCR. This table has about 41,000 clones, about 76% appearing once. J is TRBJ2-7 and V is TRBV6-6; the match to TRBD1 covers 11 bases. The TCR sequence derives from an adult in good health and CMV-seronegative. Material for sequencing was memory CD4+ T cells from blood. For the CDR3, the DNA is TGTGCCAGCAGGGGACAGGGGGGCCTCTTCTACGAGCAGTACTTC. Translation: CASRGQGGLFYEQYF.